A single sample gave rise to the 8 T cell receptor beta chains below, sequenced in a study of blood T cell repertoires in COVID-19. The data were produced by immunoSEQ multiplex PCR, yet TCRdb's version contains in-frame clones alone and is incomplete. Counted here are about 190,000 clones, 70% to 90% occurring once; the ten biggest clones make up around 5.9%. The sequenced material came from peripheral blood. The source is a woman between 40 and 50 years old who had recovered from COVID-19.

This chain connects TRBV2 to TRBJ2-5; 7 bases match TRBD1. Germline CDR1 SNHLY, CDR2 FYNNEI. This CDR3 has 14 amino acids. Trimming took 5 bases from V and 1 from J; bases not matched to a gene: 4. The CDR3 is CASSTGAGQETQYF. For the CDR3, the DNA is TGTGCCAGCAGTACAGGGGCAGGCCAAGAGACCCAGTACTTC.

The chain combines TRBV28 with TRBJ1-1; no firm D call. CDR3 size: 15 residues. V lost 3 bases to trimming and J lost 1 base, with 12 bases between them. CDR1 and CDR2 from the germline V gene are MDHEN and SYDVKM. Here the CDR3 reads CASSLAGRTNTEAFF. In DNA, the CDR3 is TGTGCCAGCAGTTTGGCGGGGAGGACGAACACTGAAGCTTTCTTT.

The J gene is TRBJ2-1, the V gene TRBV11-2; TRBD1 might be the D (6 bases). This CDR3 spans 15 amino acids. Trimming took off 4 bases at V and 6 bases at J, with 16 bases between the two ends. CDR1 and CDR2 (germline): SGHAT, FQNNGV. The CDR3 region has the DNA TGTGCCAGCAGCTCCCAGGTGGGGGCTTCCAATGAGCAGTTCTTC. Its translation: CASSSQVGASNEQFF.

The chain has TRBV7-3 and TRBJ2-2; weak D call: TRBD2 (6 bases). Germline V CDR1 and CDR2: SGHTA, FQGTGA. This CDR3 spans 15 amino acids. Trimming stripped 5 bases from V and 3 bases from J, with 13 bases between. The CDR3 region is CASSRGTGDTGELFF. The CDR3 DNA follows: TGTGCCAGCAGCCGGGGGACGGGGGACACCGGGGAGCTGTTTTTT.

This rearrangement joins TRBV4-3 to TRBJ1-4, with D possibly TRBD1 on 6 matching bases. This CDR3 is built from 15 residues. The germline V and J ends were trimmed by 7 bases and 5 bases, with 17 bases remaining between them. Germline V CDR1 and CDR2: LGHNA, YSLEER. The CDR3 protein is CASKTGLQGNEKLFF. The CDR3, as DNA: TGCGCCAGCAAAACAGGGCTGCAGGGCAATGAAAAACTGTTTTTT.

V gene TRBV6-2 or TRBV6-3 combines with J gene TRBJ2-3; 8 bases are shared with TRBD1. V was clipped by 2 bases and J by 4 bases; unmatched bases: 5. CDR1 MNHEY and CDR2 SVGEGT come from the germline V gene. The CDR3 runs to 15 residues. Written as DNA, the CDR3 is TGTGCCAGCAGTTACATCAGGGGGCCGGCAGATACGCAGTATTTT. Translated, it gives CASSYIRGPADTQYF.

The J gene is TRBJ2-1, the V gene TRBV2; the match to TRBD2 covers 7 bases. The ends lost 4 bases at V and 2 bases at J; junction bases unmatched: 8. Germline V gene sequence: CDR1 SNHLY, CDR2 FYNNEI. The length of the CDR3 is 16 residues. The CDR3 DNA sequence: TGTGCCAGCAGTGTCAGGGCTAGCGGTGCCTACAATGAGCAGTTCTTC. Translating gives CASSVRASGAYNEQFF.

The J gene is TRBJ2-7, the V gene TRBV30; D is uncertain. The CDR3 consists of 13 residues. V lost 0 bases to trimming and J lost 1 base, with 7 bases between them. CDR1 GTSNPN and CDR2 SVGIG come from the germline V gene (reference sequence). CDR3: CAWSVASSYEQYF. CDR3 coding DNA: TGTGCCTGGAGTGTGGCTAGTTCCTACGAGCAGTACTTC.